The 10 T cell receptor beta chains below all came from one sample that was sequenced in a study of graft-versus-host responses after intestinal transplantation. No antigen has been assigned to these receptors. Repertoires were generated with immunoSEQ multiplex PCR, while TCRdb's copy carries only in-frame clones and drops some. The sample lists about 90,000 clones; about nine tenths were seen once. The specimen was unstimulated CD4+ T cells sorted from spleen or lymph node cells, collected before transplant. The receptors stem from a human donor who was the organ donor for an intestinal transplant.

This clone was detected once. This chain joins TRBV6-6 and TRBJ1-3; D gene ambiguous. Trimming shortened V by 10 bases and J by 4 bases, and 8 bases separated the two germline ends. CDR1 is MNHNY, CDR2 SVGAGI, per germline (reference sequence). The CDR3 totals 11 residues. CDR3 nucleotides: TGTGCCATTTCGGGGGGAAACACCATATATTTT. It yields the protein CAISGGNTIYF.

This chain joins TRBV7-9 and TRBJ1-4; the D is unclear. The germline CDR1 and CDR2 sequences are SEHNR and FQNEAQ (reference sequence). This CDR3 is built from 16 residues. Trimming removed 1 base at V and 0 bases at J, with 9 bases between. CDR3 in amino acids: CASSLGGLATNEKLFF. CDR3 nucleotides: TGTGCCAGCAGCTTAGGAGGGCTGGCAACTAATGAAAAACTGTTTTTT.

The V gene is TRBV9, the J gene TRBJ2-7, with 9 bases that match TRBD2. Germline-derived CDR1 and CDR2 are SGDLS and YYNGEE. The CDR3 totals 16 residues. The ends lost 1 base at V and 4 bases at J; junction bases unmatched: 9. The CDR3, as DNA: TGTGCCAGCAGCGTAATCTGGCGGGAGGGCAATTACGAGCAGTACTTC. It codes for CASSVIWREGNYEQYF.

This clone came up once. This chain connects TRBV11-2 to TRBJ2-2; possible D gene TRBD2, 6 bases. V was cut by 5 bases and J by 5 bases, with 18 bases left in between. The CDR3 spans 16 residues. CDR1 is SGHAT and CDR2 is FQNNGV in the germline V gene. CDR3 sequence reads: CASSLRSGLLTGELFF. CDR3 bases: TGTGCCAGCAGCCTACGGTCGGGACTTCTGACCGGGGAGCTGTTTTTT.

V gene TRBV19 combines with J gene TRBJ1-2; weak D call: TRBD1 (6 bases). V lost 3 bases to trimming and J lost 0 bases, with 23 bases between them. The CDR3 runs 19 residues. Germline V CDR1 and CDR2: LNHDA, SQIVND (reference sequence). In DNA form, the CDR3 reads TGTGCCAGTAGTATTATCGGTGGGGGCGCAACAAGATCTAACTATGGCTACACCTTC. This codes for CASSIIGGGATRSNYGYTF.

The chain carries TRBV19 and TRBJ1-2; TRBD1 aligns across 9 bases. The germline gives CDR1 LNHDA, CDR2 SQIVND (reference sequence). Trimming at V came to 6 bases and at J to 5 bases, leaving 7 bases not matched to a gene. The CDR3 runs 14 residues. DNA for the CDR3: TGTGCCAGTAGGGACAGGGGTGGGAGATATGGCTACACCTTC. Residues: CASRDRGGRYGYTF.

The chain recombines TRBV4-1 with TRBJ1-5, with 7 nucleotides matching TRBD1. Per the germline V gene, CDR1 is MGHRA and CDR2 is YSYEKL. The CDR3 is 14 residues long. Trimming at V came to 8 bases and at J to 3 bases, leaving 7 bases not matched to a gene. The CDR3 DNA reads TGCGCCAGCGGATCAGGGGGGAACAATCAGCCCCAGCATTTT. It yields the protein CASGSGGNNQPQHF.

The chain combines TRBV7-2 with TRBJ2-1; 10 bases are shared with TRBD1. CDR3 length: 16 residues. Germline V gene sequence: CDR1 SGHTA, CDR2 FQGNSA. V shed 6 bases and J 8 bases; nucleotides not matched to a gene: 13. CDR3 sequence (DNA): TGTGCCAGCAGTCCCCGGGGGGACAGGGGTAAGGATGAGCAGTTCTTC. Residues: CASSPRGDRGKDEQFF.

V and J are TRBV2 and TRBJ2-1; D remains ambiguous. CDR1 is SNHLY, CDR2 FYNNEI, per germline. V shed 3 bases and J shed 15 bases, with 12 bases lying between them. The CDR3 totals 11 residues. The CDR3 sequence: CASSDGGWRFF. The DNA of the CDR3 is TGTGCCAGCAGTGACGGCGGTTGGCGGTTCTTC.

The V and J genes are TRBV11-1 and TRBJ2-2; 8 bases align to TRBD2. Germline V gives CDR1 SGHAT, CDR2 FQDESV (reference sequence). The V and J ends lost 5 bases and 1 base, in that order; junction bases with no gene match: 9. The CDR3 covers 17 residues. The CDR3 sequence: CASSRPRSGGNTGELFF. The CDR3 nucleotides are TGTGCCAGCAGCCGCCCCAGAAGCGGGGGGAACACCGGGGAGCTGTTTTTT.